This T cell receptor (beta chain) was sequenced during a study of T cell responses to AZD1222 COVID-19 vaccine. General study points: Spike-specific TCR repertoires showed rising breadth and depth after two AZD1222 doses. Across the whole spike, CD4 TCRs peaked at regions 160-218 and 743-854. Just a handful of AZD1222 recipients tested seropositive at baseline.

The CDR3 runs to 13 residues. V dropped 6 bases and J dropped 4; count of bases not matched to a gene: 5. In germline, CDR1 is MNHEY, CDR2 SMNVEV (reference sequence). Here immunoSEQ multiplex PCR was the method, and the copy in TCRdb shows in-frame clones only, minus some. Seen here are roughly 250,000 clones, more than 85% observed once, and the top ten hold around 0.6%. Remarks on this clone: Its specificity is not known.

The sample in question was peripheral blood, obtained on day 0 of AZD1222 vaccination. The receptor comes from an adult in good health. V gene TRBV27 combines with J gene TRBJ2-7, with 8 positions matching TRBD2. Here the CDR3 DNA reads TGTGCCAGCAGAAGCGGGAGTGGATACGAGCAGTACTTC. Amino acid sequence: CASRSGSGYEQYF.